The 8 T cell receptor beta chains presented below share a single source sample, sequenced in a study. TCRdb processed the RT-PCR reads anew with MiXCR; each CDR3 protein has one entry. The table shows about 680,000 distinct CDR3 sequences, with approximately 15% occurring only once. Sequencing was performed on memory CD4+ T cells from blood. The receptor source for this set is a female donor in good health, serving as a healthy control.

V and J are TRBV27 and TRBJ1-5, with D perhaps matching TRBD1 (5 bases). The CDR3 is made up of 14 amino acids. The germline V gene has CDR1 MNHEY and CDR2 SMNVEV (reference sequence). Trimming pared 4 bases from V and 6 bases from J, leaving 13 bases between. The CDR3 nucleotides read TGTGCCAGCAGTTCCTCAGGGAATCGTCAGCCCCAGCATTTT. This translates into CASSSSGNRQPQHF.

There are many counts of this clonotype. The chain uses TRBV20-1 and TRBJ2-3; 14 nucleotides match TRBD2. Unmatched junction bases numbered 4, after V lost 4 bases and J lost 4 bases. The CDR3 length is 15 residues. Germline V lookup: CDR1 DFQATT, CDR2 SNEGSKA (reference sequence). CDR3 DNA sequence: TGCAGTGCTACCCCGACTAGCGGGAGGGCAGATACGCAGTATTTT. Its protein product is CSATPTSGRADTQYF.

The J gene is TRBJ1-1, the V gene TRBV20-1, with D perhaps matching TRBD1 (6 bases). Germline loops: CDR1 DFQATT, CDR2 SNEGSKA (reference sequence). The CDR3 is made up of 16 amino acids. Trimming took off 0 bases at V and 1 base at J, with 15 bases between the two ends. As DNA, the CDR3 is TGCAGTGCTAGAGATTCAGGGACATTCTCGAACACTGAAGCTTTCTTT. Its translation: CSARDSGTFSNTEAFF.

This sequence joins TRBV6-2 or TRBV6-3 and TRBJ2-7; D is perhaps TRBD2 (5 bases). This CDR3 comprises 17 residues. Per germline, CDR1 MNHEY and CDR2 SVGEGT. V was cut by 0 bases and J by 0 bases, with 15 bases left in between. Written as DNA, the CDR3 is TGTGCCAGCAGTTACTCGAATGCGAGGGTCAGCTCCTACGAGCAGTACTTC. Its translation: CASSYSNARVSSYEQYF.

This clonotype was recorded many times. The chain links TRBV4-1 to TRBJ2-7; D is perhaps TRBD1 or TRBD2 (5 bases each). Between the trimmed V and J ends, which lost 0 bases and 3 bases, there was a span of 12 bases. Germline values: CDR1 MGHRA, CDR2 YSYEKL. CDR3 length: 15 amino acids. CDR3 DNA: TGCGCCAGCAGCCAAGAAGTGTGGGGGAGCTACGAGCAGTACTTC. Its translation: CASSQEVWGSYEQYF.

This clonotype was seen only a few times. The V call is TRBV4-1, the J call TRBJ1-2; D gene unclear. This CDR3 comprises 15 residues. Germline values: CDR1 MGHRA, CDR2 YSYEKL. The V and J ends lost 1 base and 0 bases respectively, with 9 bases between them. CDR3 sequence: CASSQGIGSNYGYTF. The CDR3 DNA is TGCGCCAGCAGCCAAGGGATTGGGTCTAACTATGGCTACACCTTC.

This clonotype was counted between two and nine times. The chain uses TRBV4-3 and TRBJ2-7; D is tentatively TRBD1 or TRBD2 (6 bases each). The CDR3 is made up of 13 amino acids. Germline V gives CDR1 LGHNA, CDR2 YSLEER. Trimming removed 0 bases at V and 6 bases at J, with 9 bases between. CDR3 bases: TGCGCCAGCAGCCAAGAAACGGGGGCCGAGCAGTACTTC. This codes for CASSQETGAEQYF.

This clonotype was recorded a few times. The V and J genes are TRBV12-3 or TRBV12-4 and TRBJ2-1; TRBD2 aligns across 13 bases. The CDR3 has 15 residues. The V gene end was trimmed by 6 bases and the J gene end by 13 bases; junction bases not matched to a gene: 12. CDR3 protein: CASRKSGTSGVFQFF. For the CDR3, the DNA is TGTGCCAGCAGGAAATCCGGGACTAGCGGGGTTTTTCAGTTCTTC.